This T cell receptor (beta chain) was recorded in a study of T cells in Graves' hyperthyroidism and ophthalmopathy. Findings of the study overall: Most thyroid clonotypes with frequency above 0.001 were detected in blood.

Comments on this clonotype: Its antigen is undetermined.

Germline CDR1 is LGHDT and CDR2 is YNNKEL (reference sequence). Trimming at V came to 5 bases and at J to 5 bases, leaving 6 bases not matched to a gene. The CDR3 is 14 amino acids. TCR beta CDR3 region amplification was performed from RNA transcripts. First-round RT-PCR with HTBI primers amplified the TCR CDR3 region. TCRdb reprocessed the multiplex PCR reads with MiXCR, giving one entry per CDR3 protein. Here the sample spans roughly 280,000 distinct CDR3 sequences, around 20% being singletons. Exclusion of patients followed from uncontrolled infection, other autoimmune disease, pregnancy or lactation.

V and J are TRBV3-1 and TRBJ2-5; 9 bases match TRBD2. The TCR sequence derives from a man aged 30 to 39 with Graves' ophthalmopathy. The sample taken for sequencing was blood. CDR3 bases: TGTGCCAGCAGCAAGCGGGGGGTGGAGGAGACCCAGTACTTC. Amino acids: CASSKRGVEETQYF.